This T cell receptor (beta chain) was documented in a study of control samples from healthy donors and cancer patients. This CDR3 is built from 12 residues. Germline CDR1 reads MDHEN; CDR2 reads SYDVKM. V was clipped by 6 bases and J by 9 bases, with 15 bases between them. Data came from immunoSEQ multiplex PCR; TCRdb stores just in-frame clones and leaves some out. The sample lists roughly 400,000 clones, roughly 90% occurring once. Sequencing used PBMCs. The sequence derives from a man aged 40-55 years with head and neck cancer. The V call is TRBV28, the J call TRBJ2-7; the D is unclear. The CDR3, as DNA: TGTGCCAGCAGCCTAGACCCGACGCGGCAGTACTTC. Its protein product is CASSLDPTRQYF. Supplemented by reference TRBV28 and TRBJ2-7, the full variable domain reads DVKVTQSSRYLVKRTGEKVFLECVQDMDHENMFWYRQDPGLGLRLIYFSYDVKMKEKGDIPEGYSVSREKKERFSLILESASTNQTSMYLCASSLDPTRQYFGPGTRLTVT.